One and the same sample provided the 18 T cell receptor beta chains below, sequenced in a study of blood T cells in healthy people across ages. The use of a sample-barcoded 5' primer and a J-beta primer mix characterized a second PCR of about 7 to 12 cycles. In TCRdb, the 5' RACE reads were re-called with MiXCR into one record per CDR3 protein. The table lists 700,000 to 900,000 distinct CDR3 sequences, more than 25% of them singletons. The same sample was also studied in work on T cells of mothers and their children.

Sequences were obtained from blood. The source of these receptors is a boy younger than 18 in good health.

This clonotype was detected only a few times. This rearrangement joins TRBV3-1 to TRBJ2-1; D tentatively reads TRBD1 or TRBD2 (5 bases each). The J call is uncertain, as TRBJ2-7 better fits the DNA end. Looked up from germline, CDR1 is LGHDT and CDR2 is YNNKEL (reference sequence). The CDR3 contains 17 residues. The CDR3 bases are TGTGCCAGCAGCCTCCAACTCACCGGGACCTTCCCCTACGAGCAGTACTTC. Translated: CASSLQLTGTFPYEQYF.

This sequence joins TRBV15 and TRBJ2-5, with 7 bases that match TRBD2. With 3 bases clipped from V and 5 bases from J, the junction kept 15 bases outside the gene matches. Germline values: CDR1 LNHNV, CDR2 YYDKDF (reference sequence). There are 17 residues in the CDR3. The CDR3 DNA reads TGTGCCACCAGCAGTGCCCCCAGCGGGGTGGGGGTCGAGACCCAGTACTTC. Protein product: CATSSAPSGVGVETQYF.

The chain recombines TRBV7-9 with TRBJ2-5; D is perhaps TRBD1 (6 bases). The V end was cut by 2 bases, the J end by 5 bases, with 15 bases between. Per the germline V gene, CDR1 is SEHNR and CDR2 is FQNEAQ (reference sequence). The CDR3 totals 15 residues. The chain's CDR3 is CASSLLQTGLETQYF. In DNA, the CDR3 is TGTGCCAGCAGCTTACTACAGACAGGACTGGAGACCCAGTACTTC.

This rearrangement joins TRBV14 to TRBJ1-2, with D maybe TRBD1 (5 bases). CDR1 SGHDN and CDR2 FVKESK come from the germline V gene. The CDR3 consists of 16 residues. The V end lost 3 bases, the J end lost 0 bases, and 14 bases lay between the germline ends. The CDR3 spells CASSHVVGTSNYGYTF. The CDR3 DNA follows: TGTGCCAGCAGCCATGTAGTAGGGACGTCTAACTATGGCTACACCTTC.

This chain connects TRBV10-3 to TRBJ2-3; D unclear. Looked up from germline, CDR1 is ENHRY and CDR2 is SYGVKD. The CDR3 spans 16 residues. Trimming removed 2 bases at V and 0 bases at J, with 12 bases between. The CDR3 DNA reads as TGTGCCATCAGTGAGGGAACAAGACTTAGCACAGATACGCAGTATTTT. Translated, it gives CAISEGTRLSTDTQYF.

This clonotype was recorded a few times. V and J are TRBV7-2 and TRBJ2-7, with a tentative D call TRBD1 (5 bases). The CDR3 extends over 14 amino acids. Germline V CDR1 and CDR2: SGHTA, FQGNSA. V shed 1 base and J shed 5 bases, with 12 bases lying between them. CDR3 protein: CASSLEGRVDEQYF. CDR3 DNA: TGTGCCAGCAGCTTAGAGGGCAGGGTCGACGAGCAGTACTTC.

The chain is built from TRBV29-1 and TRBJ1-1; D unresolved. The CDR3 covers 15 residues. Germline lookup yields CDR1 SQVTM and CDR2 ANQGSEA. V lost 5 bases and J lost 0, with 16 bases in between. CDR3 DNA sequence: TGCAGCGTTTGGACCCCGGAAGAGCTGAACACTGAAGCTTTCTTT. Encoded protein: CSVWTPEELNTEAFF. Full variable domain (missing parts from reference TRBV29-1 and TRBJ1-1): SAVISQKPSRDICQRGTSLTIQCQVDSQVTMMFWYRQQPGQSLTLIATANQGSEATYESGFVIDKFPISRPNLTFSTLTVSNMSPEDSSIYLCSVWTPEELNTEAFFGQGTRLTVV.

V gene TRBV30 combines with J gene TRBJ1-4, with D unresolved. Germline-derived CDR1 and CDR2 are GTSNPN and SVGIG (reference sequence). V was trimmed by 0 bases and J by 7 bases, leaving 3 bases between them. The CDR3 loop spans 11 amino acids. The DNA for the CDR3 is TGTGCCTGGAGTGTGGGTGAAAAACTGTTTTTT. It is translated as CAWSVGEKLFF.

This clonotype was counted only a few times. The chain employs TRBV5-1 and TRBJ1-1, with a weak D call TRBD1 (5 bases). Germline CDR1 and CDR2: SGHRS and YFSETQ. The CDR3 covers 12 residues. Trimming removed 5 bases at V and 6 bases at J, with 11 bases between. The CDR3 nucleotides are TGCGCCAGCAGACGTTCGGGGGCTGAAGCTTTCTTT. Translation: CASRRSGAEAFF. Together with reference TRBV5-1 and TRBJ1-1, the CDR3 gives the full variable domain: KAGVTQTPRYLIKTRGQQVTLSCSPISGHRSVSWYQQTPGQGLQFLFEYFSETQRNKGNFPGRFSGRQFSNSRSEMNVSTLELGDSALYLCASRRSGAEAFFGQGTRLTVV.

V is TRBV7-9 and J is TRBJ2-5, with 14 bases identical to TRBD2. Germline values: CDR1 SEHNR, CDR2 FQNEAQ (reference sequence). The CDR3 consists of 17 residues. Trimming cost V 3 bases and J 2 bases; bases outside gene matches: 5. This chain's CDR3 is CASSFPGLAGAQETQYF. CDR3 bases: TGTGCCAGCAGCTTTCCGGGACTAGCGGGGGCACAAGAGACCCAGTACTTC.

This sequence joins TRBV10-3 and TRBJ1-4; no clear D. The CDR3 has 13 residues. Per germline, CDR1 ENHRY and CDR2 SYGVKD. Trimming removed 11 bases from V and 6 bases from J, with 16 bases in between. The CDR3 sequence is CAARPSTYEKLFF. The CDR3 nucleotides are TGTGCCGCGCGACCGTCCACTTATGAAAAACTGTTTTTT.

This clonotype was observed a few times. The rearrangement joins TRBV11-2 to TRBJ1-2; 8 bases map to TRBD1. This CDR3 spans 13 amino acids. Germline V gives CDR1 SGHAT, CDR2 FQNNGV. V was clipped by 6 bases and J by 7 bases; unmatched bases: 7. CDR3 coding DNA: TGTGCCAGCAGTACAGGGGGGTACTCTGGCTACACCTTC. This gives the protein CASSTGGYSGYTF.

V is TRBV10-2 and J is TRBJ2-1; D might be TRBD1 (5 bases). This CDR3 region has 14 residues. V was pared by 3 bases and J by 2 bases, with 8 bases between. Per the germline V gene, CDR1 is WSHSY and CDR2 is SAAADI. The CDR3 loop is CASSDRVTYNEQFF. CDR3 DNA: TGCGCCAGCAGTGACAGGGTCACCTACAATGAGCAGTTCTTC.

This clonotype has just a few counts. CDR3 coding DNA: TGTGCCAGCAGTGACACAGGGTGGGGCGATGAGCAGTTCTTC. Protein product: CASSDTGWGDEQFF. The chain links TRBV25-1 to TRBJ2-1; D perhaps matches TRBD1 (6 bases). V was trimmed by 3 bases and J by 8 bases, leaving 14 bases between them. The CDR3 runs to 14 residues. Germline CDR1 reads MGHDK; CDR2 reads SYGVNS.

The chain has TRBV7-2 and TRBJ2-7; a weak D match, TRBD1 (5 bases). Trimming shortened V by 4 bases and J by 4 bases, and 11 bases separated the two germline ends. The CDR3 runs 13 residues. Germline-derived CDR1 and CDR2 are SGHTA and FQGNSA. In DNA, the CDR3 is TGTGCCAGCAGCTCACTCAAGGGGTACGAGCAGTACTTC. The encoded protein is CASSSLKGYEQYF.

V gene TRBV21-1 combines with J gene TRBJ2-7; the D call TRBD1 from the table was never checked on the DNA. TRBV21-1 is a pseudogene segment. There are 19 residues in the CDR3. CDR3 loop: CASSKGGGGQGKGSYEQYF. The CDR3 DNA is TGTGCCAGCAGCAAAGGCGGCGGGGGACAGGGGAAAGGTTCCTACGAGCAGTACTTC.

The chain carries TRBV29-1 and TRBJ2-7; D might be TRBD2 (6 bases). Near its end, the DNA agrees better with TRBJ2-1, so the J call may be wrong. Germline CDR1 reads SQVTM; CDR2 reads ANQGSEA. This CDR3 is built from 12 residues. CDR3 DNA: TGCAGCGTTGGAGGTGGGGGGAATGAGCAGTTCTTC. This sequence encodes CSVGGGGNEQFF.

The gene calls are TRBV25-1 and TRBJ2-6; TRBD1 might be the D (6 bases). The V and J ends lost 5 bases and 0 bases respectively, with 11 bases between them. CDR3 size: 16 residues. Germline loops: CDR1 MGHDK, CDR2 SYGVNS. As DNA, the CDR3 is TGTGCCAGCAGTCCCGGGACAAGCTCTGGGGCCAACGTCCTGACTTTC. This translates into CASSPGTSSGANVLTF.